Listed here are 16 T cell receptor beta chains from one sample, sequenced in a study of cytomegalovirus exposure and HLA in healthy donors. The PCR was carried out with 60 Vbeta primers and 13 Jbeta primers. Clones were sequenced by immunoSEQ multiplex PCR, and TCRdb holds only the in-frame ones, with some missing. Of about 200,000 clones listed, more than 75% are singletons. The sample taken for sequencing was PBMCs. The receptors come from a middle-aged woman in good health and CMV-seronegative.

V gene TRBV10-2 combines with J gene TRBJ2-5, with D maybe TRBD1 (6 bases). V gave up 8 bases and J gave up 5 bases, with 18 bases separating them. There are 14 residues in the CDR3. Per germline, CDR1 WSHSY and CDR2 SAAADI. The CDR3 region has the DNA TGCGCCAGCCACCAGGGCAGGGGCGGTGAGACCCAGTACTTC. It encodes CASHQGRGGETQYF.

This clone occurred a few times. The rearrangement uses TRBV5-5 and TRBJ1-4; the match to TRBD1 covers 7 bases. With 2 bases clipped from V and 8 bases from J, the junction kept 9 bases outside the gene matches. The CDR3 consists of 15 residues. Germline V gene data show CDR1 as SGHKS and CDR2 as YYEKEE (reference sequence). This CDR3 reads CASSFAGQLREKLFF. In DNA, the CDR3 is TGTGCCAGCAGCTTCGCGGGACAGTTAAGGGAAAAACTGTTTTTT.

The genes are TRBV15 and TRBJ2-3; maybe TRBD1 (5 bases). V shed 3 bases and J shed 2 bases, with 12 bases lying between them. Germline CDR1 reads LNHNV; CDR2 reads YYDKDF (reference sequence). The CDR3 runs to 15 residues. The CDR3: CATSSGIGATDTQYF. DNA of the CDR3: TGTGCCACCAGCAGCGGCATTGGGGCCACAGATACGCAGTATTTT.

The chain links TRBV9 to TRBJ2-7; TRBD1 matches at 7 bases. V lost 0 bases, J lost 6 bases, and 6 bases stayed unmatched. Germline V CDR1 and CDR2: SGDLS, YYNGEE. The CDR3 contains 14 residues. The CDR3 is CASSVGRGWGEQYF. The CDR3 DNA sequence: TGTGCCAGCAGCGTAGGCAGGGGGTGGGGCGAGCAGTACTTC. Looking up the rest from reference TRBV9 and TRBJ2-7 gives the full variable domain: DSGVTQTPKHLITATGQRVTLRCSPRSGDLSVYWYQQSLDQGLQFLIQYYNGEERAKGNILERFSAQQFPDLHSELNLSSLELGDSALYFCASSVGRGWGEQYFGPGTRLTVT.

J is TRBJ1-4 and V is TRBV5-4; 7 bases map to TRBD1. There are 14 residues in the CDR3. The J segment lost 8 bases and the V segment lost 1 base, leaving 5 bases of the junction unmatched. CDR1 is SGHNT and CDR2 is YYREEE in the germline V gene (reference sequence). The CDR3 region is CASSLRGPSEKLFF. Written as DNA, the CDR3 is TGTGCCAGCAGCTTGAGGGGGCCCTCCGAAAAACTGTTTTTT.

The chain is built from TRBV10-2 and TRBJ1-5; D may be TRBD1 (5 bases). The CDR3 consists of 14 residues. Germline assignment: CDR1 WSHSY and CDR2 SAAADI. The V gene lost 9 bases and the J gene lost 1 base, with 13 bases spanning the gap. CDR3 residues: CASEQGGSNQPQHF. CDR3 DNA sequence: TGCGCCAGTGAGCAGGGTGGGAGCAATCAGCCCCAGCATTTT.

CDR3 nucleotide sequence: TGCGCCAGCAGTACCTATGGGGGAGCGGGAATTTCCTACGAGCAGTACTTC. Translation: CASSTYGGAGISYEQYF. V and J are TRBV10-2 and TRBJ2-7; 7 positions match TRBD2. CDR1 is WSHSY, CDR2 SAAADI, per germline. CDR3 length: 17 amino acids. Trimming took 5 bases from V and 1 from J; bases not matched to a gene: 14.

This clone appeared once. The genes are TRBV5-1 and TRBJ2-5; 9 bases fit TRBD2. The end of the DNA is better explained by TRBJ2-7, so the J call may be wrong. This CDR3 region has 16 residues. CDR1 is SGHRS, CDR2 YFSETQ, per germline. The CDR3 DNA reads TGCGCCAGCAGCTTGGGATTAGCGGGAGAAGCCTACGAGCAGTACTTC. Translating it yields CASSLGLAGEAYEQYF.

In its sample, this clone was seen a few times. The V and J genes are TRBV4-1 and TRBJ2-5; TRBD2 matches 7 bases. The V and J ends lost 0 bases and 5 bases, in that order; junction bases with no gene match: 6. CDR3 length equals 15 residues. The germline V gene has CDR1 MGHRA and CDR2 YSYEKL. This CDR3 reads CASSQDGREAETQYF. CDR3 nucleotide sequence: TGCGCCAGCAGCCAAGATGGACGGGAGGCCGAGACCCAGTACTTC.

The rearrangement uses TRBV27 and TRBJ1-1; D gene ambiguous. This CDR3 comprises 11 residues. Germline V gene sequence: CDR1 MNHEY, CDR2 SMNVEV (reference sequence). Trimming stripped 8 bases from V and 7 bases from J, with 11 bases between. Here the CDR3 DNA reads TGTGCCAGCGGGTACGGGGATGAAGCTTTCTTT. Protein sequence: CASGYGDEAFF.

V is TRBV10-1 and J is TRBJ1-5, with no clear D. The CDR3 covers 13 residues. The V and J ends lost 2 bases and 5 bases respectively, with 7 bases between them. The germline CDR1 and CDR2 sequences are WNHNN and SYGVQD (reference sequence). DNA for the CDR3: TGCGCCAGCAGTGAGACGATAGATCAGCCCCAGCATTTT. The encoded protein is CASSETIDQPQHF.

This clone has just a few counts. The rearrangement links TRBV2 to TRBJ1-1; 8 bases are a match to TRBD1. Germline loops: CDR1 SNHLY, CDR2 FYNNEI. This CDR3 contains 13 residues. J gave up 7 bases and V 6 bases, and 7 bases lay outside the gene matches. Here the CDR3 reads CASRDRGAFEAFF. The CDR3 DNA reads as TGTGCCAGCAGAGACAGGGGCGCCTTTGAAGCTTTCTTT.

J is TRBJ2-7 and V is TRBV28; 8 bases agree with TRBD2. With V trimmed by 5 bases and J by 7 bases, 13 bases remained unmatched. Germline V gene data show CDR1 as MDHEN and CDR2 as SYDVKM. This CDR3 is built from 15 residues. CDR3 DNA sequence: TGTGCCAGCAGTGCTCCAATAGCGGGAAGTTTGGAGCAGTACTTC. Translated: CASSAPIAGSLEQYF.

This chain uses TRBV5-8 with TRBJ2-5; D possibly corresponds to TRBD1 (5 bases). The CDR3 is made up of 14 amino acids. Germline CDR1 SGHTS, CDR2 YDEGEE. V was pared by 2 bases and J by 4 bases, with 12 bases between. CDR3 DNA sequence: TGTGCCAGCAGCTTCGAACTGGGGCCAGAGACCCAGTACTTC. Its translation is CASSFELGPETQYF.

This clone has a single count. V is TRBV6-1 and J is TRBJ2-7; 9 nucleotides line up with TRBD1. The germline CDR1 and CDR2 sequences are MNHNS and SASEGT. With V trimmed by 4 bases and J by 0 bases, 7 bases remained unmatched. The CDR3 covers 16 residues. CDR3 region: CASSAYWTGASYEQYF. CDR3 DNA sequence: TGTGCCAGCAGTGCATACTGGACAGGGGCCTCCTACGAGCAGTACTTC.

The chain employs TRBV19 and TRBJ1-1; no clear D gene. The CDR3 is made up of 13 amino acids. Trimming cost V 6 bases and J 5 bases, with 13 bases left between them. Germline lookup yields CDR1 LNHDA and CDR2 SQIVND (reference sequence). CDR3 bases: TGTGCCAGTAGATACACGGGATTGACTGAAGCTTTCTTT. This codes for CASRYTGLTEAFF.